The next 21 T cell receptor beta chains were all read from a single sample in a study of T cell responses to AZD1222 COVID-19 vaccine. This table comes from immunoSEQ multiplex PCR, and its TCRdb copy is limited to in-frame clones, with some not included. The data contain 120,000 to 150,000 clones, 88% of them singletons. Sample: peripheral blood, taken on day 0 of AZD1222 vaccination. The receptors stem from an adult in good health.

The chain is built from TRBV6-2 or TRBV6-3 and TRBJ1-2; D may be TRBD1 (6 bases). Germline CDR1 is MNHEY and CDR2 is SVGEGT. This CDR3 region has 15 residues. V lost 6 bases, J lost 0 bases, and 14 bases lay in between. CDR3 sequence (DNA): TGTGCCAGCAGCGACGACAGGCCTCCTAACTATGGCTACACCTTC. Translated: CASSDDRPPNYGYTF.

The J gene is TRBJ1-1, the V gene TRBV28; TRBD1 aligns across 7 bases. Trimming at V came to 4 bases and at J to 1 base, leaving 3 bases not matched to a gene. Germline loops: CDR1 MDHEN, CDR2 SYDVKM. CDR3 length: 14 residues. CDR3 in amino acids: CASSYRGGNTEAFF. The CDR3 DNA reads TGTGCCAGCAGTTACAGGGGTGGGAACACTGAAGCTTTCTTT.

V and J are TRBV9 and TRBJ2-1; 9 bases map to TRBD2. In germline, CDR1 is SGDLS, CDR2 YYNGEE. This CDR3 region has 15 residues. J was trimmed by 10 bases and V by 0 bases; bases with no gene match: 8. CDR3 sequence reads: CASSVVGGGASEQFF. The CDR3 nucleotides are TGTGCCAGCAGCGTAGTTGGCGGGGGGGCCAGCGAGCAGTTCTTC.

The chain couples TRBV24-1 to TRBJ2-1; TRBD2 matches at 7 bases. CDR3 length equals 14 residues. J lost 4 bases, V lost 6 bases, and 5 bases had no gene match. From germline, CDR1 is KGHDR and CDR2 SFDVKD. The CDR3 reads CATSYGRGYNEQFF. Here the CDR3 DNA reads TGTGCCACCAGTTACGGGCGGGGGTACAATGAGCAGTTCTTC.

The chain carries TRBV5-8 and TRBJ1-5; no firm D call. Trimming removed 4 bases from V and 7 bases from J, with 18 bases in between. This CDR3 has 15 residues. Germline V CDR1 and CDR2: SGHTS, YDEGEE. The CDR3 reads CASSTGRGFGQPQHF. CDR3 nucleotide sequence: TGTGCCAGCAGCACTGGGCGGGGTTTCGGGCAGCCCCAGCATTTT.

Concerning this clone: An end of the junction does not agree with germline; a read error may underlie this. This sequence joins TRBV14 and TRBJ2-7; no firm D call. CDR1 is SGHDN and CDR2 is FVKESK in the germline V gene. This CDR3 region has 12 residues. The CDR3 protein is CASSLNLYGQYF. The CDR3 nucleotides read TGTGCCAGCAGCCTCAACCTATACGGGCAGTACTTC.

A single count supports this clone. The rearrangement uses TRBV25-1 and TRBJ1-2; 7 nucleotides match TRBD1. V dropped 5 bases and J dropped 4; count of bases not matched to a gene: 4. Germline V CDR1 and CDR2: MGHDK, SYGVNS. The CDR3 covers 13 residues. For the CDR3, the DNA is TGTGCCAGCAGTTTCGGACAGGCCTATGGCTACACCTTC. This translates into CASSFGQAYGYTF.

The rearrangement uses TRBV4-3 and TRBJ2-7, with 7 bases identical to TRBD2. The CDR3 spans 14 residues. After removal of 4 bases from V and 6 bases from J, the junction contained 9 bases not matched to a gene. Germline lookup yields CDR1 LGHNA and CDR2 YSLEER. The CDR3 bases are TGCGCCAGCAGCCCTCTGGGGGGGAGCGGCGAGCAGTACTTC. It translates to CASSPLGGSGEQYF.

The chain uses TRBV7-2 and TRBJ2-3, with no clear D. Between the trimmed V and J ends, which lost 5 bases and 0 bases, there was a span of 9 bases. The germline V gene encodes CDR1 SGHTA and CDR2 FQGNSA. There are 14 residues in the CDR3. For the CDR3, the DNA is TGTGCCAGCAGCGGTTACCAGAGCACAGATACGCAGTATTTT. It codes for CASSGYQSTDTQYF.

The CDR3 loop is CASSQSRGGNSPLHF. CDR3 in DNA: TGTGCCAGCAGCCAATCAAGGGGCGGTAATTCACCCCTCCACTTT. The chain carries TRBV14 and TRBJ1-6, with a tentative D call TRBD1 (5 bases). From germline, CDR1 is SGHDN and CDR2 FVKESK. The germline V and J ends were trimmed by 2 bases and 6 bases, with 11 bases remaining between them. This CDR3 comprises 15 residues.

This clone was recorded once. CDR3 loop: CASSGQGYQPQHF. The CDR3 bases are TGTGCCAGCAGTGGACAGGGGTATCAGCCCCAGCATTTT. J is TRBJ1-5 and V is TRBV7-2, with 9 bases aligning to TRBD1. With V trimmed by 6 bases and J by 5 bases, 2 bases remained unmatched. CDR1 is SGHTA and CDR2 is FQGNSA in the germline V gene. The CDR3 is made up of 13 amino acids.

This clone was found a few times. This chain joins TRBV14 and TRBJ2-3, with 11 bases aligning to TRBD2. The germline CDR1 and CDR2 sequences are SGHDN and FVKESK. This CDR3 region has 19 residues. Unmatched junction bases numbered 12, after V lost 4 bases and J lost 0 bases. This CDR3 reads CASSPPSGGFTRSTDTQYF. The DNA of the CDR3 is TGTGCCAGCAGCCCACCTAGCGGGGGGTTTACACGAAGCACAGATACGCAGTATTTT. Complete variable domain (other parts from reference TRBV14 and TRBJ2-3): EAGVTQFPSHSVIEKGQTVTLRCDPISGHDNLYWYRRVMGKEIKFLLHFVKESKQDESGMPNNRFLAERTGGTYSTLKVQPAELEDSGVYFCASSPPSGGFTRSTDTQYFGPGTRLTVL.

V usage is TRBV3-1 (or the pseudogene TRBV3-2) and J usage is TRBJ2-1; D is unresolved. Trimming pared 1 base from V and 5 bases from J, leaving 12 bases between. The germline V gene encodes CDR1 LGHDT and CDR2 YNNKEL (reference sequence). The CDR3 is 15 amino acids. The CDR3 loop is CASSQAWKTDNEQFF. The DNA for the CDR3 is TGTGCCAGCAGCCAAGCATGGAAGACCGACAATGAGCAGTTCTTC.

The rearrangement joins TRBV29-1 to TRBJ1-1; no definite D call. V was shortened by 7 bases and J by 5 bases, with 17 bases between the two germline ends. The CDR3 length is 13 residues. Germline V CDR1 and CDR2: SQVTM, ANQGSEA. The CDR3 sequence is CSANRGRMTEAFF. As DNA, the CDR3 is TGCAGCGCTAACCGTGGCAGGATGACTGAAGCTTTCTTT.

The rearrangement uses TRBV7-3 and TRBJ2-7, with TRBD1 identical over 7 bases. V shed 5 bases and J 1 base; nucleotides not matched to a gene: 2. The CDR3 sequence is 13 residues long. Germline CDR1 SGHTA, CDR2 FQGTGA. CDR3 loop: CASSRDRSYEQYF. CDR3 bases: TGTGCCAGCAGCCGGGACAGATCCTACGAGCAGTACTTC.

This chain joins TRBV3-1 (or the pseudogene TRBV3-2) and TRBJ2-3; tentative D call: TRBD1 (5 bases). Between the trimmed V and J ends, which lost 5 bases and 1 base, there was a span of 16 bases. The V gene's germline CDR1 is LGHDT and CDR2 YNNKEL (reference sequence). CDR3 length: 16 residues. This chain's CDR3 is CASSIRQSRGTDTQYF. Written as DNA, the CDR3 is TGTGCCAGCAGCATAAGACAGTCTCGGGGCACAGATACGCAGTATTTT.

As concerns this clone: Other DNA sequences in this specimen translate into the identical CDR3. The chain couples TRBV9 to TRBJ1-1; no reliable D call. The ends were cut back, 2 bases at V and 2 bases at J, with 7 bases in the middle. This CDR3 has 13 amino acids. Germline CDR1 SGDLS, CDR2 YYNGEE. CDR3 region: CASSVGPNTEAFF. The DNA for the CDR3 is TGTGCCAGCAGCGTCGGACCCAACACTGAAGCTTTCTTT.

The chain links TRBV30 to TRBJ1-1; D gene uncertain. This CDR3 spans 14 amino acids. With 7 bases removed from V and 5 bases from J, the gap between germline ends came to 20 bases. Germline CDR1 GTSNPN, CDR2 SVGIG (reference sequence). CDR3 nucleotides: TGTGCCTCCCCCGTCCCAGGCGGTCTGACTGAAGCTTTCTTT. This codes for CASPVPGGLTEAFF.

This clone has a single count. The rearrangement links TRBV25-1 to TRBJ2-3; maybe TRBD2 (6 bases). The V end was cut by 5 bases, the J end by 6 bases, with 12 bases between. CDR3 length equals 13 residues. The germline CDR1 and CDR2 sequences are MGHDK and SYGVNS. The CDR3 reads CASSRTGTDTQYF. DNA of the CDR3: TGTGCCAGCAGTAGGACCGGGACTGATACGCAGTATTTT.

This sequence joins TRBV14 and TRBJ2-2, with 8 bases matching TRBD1. Trimming removed 4 bases from V and 7 bases from J; junction bases left unmatched: 2. The CDR3 runs 13 residues. Germline V gene lookup returns CDR1 SGHDN and CDR2 FVKESK. The CDR3 reads CASSPDRVGELFF. CDR3 nucleotide sequence: TGTGCCAGCAGCCCGGACAGGGTCGGGGAGCTGTTTTTT.

The genes are TRBV28 and TRBJ2-2; D is undetermined. Germline values: CDR1 MDHEN, CDR2 SYDVKM. Trimming took off 5 bases at V and 7 bases at J, with 17 bases between the two ends. CDR3 length: 15 residues. The CDR3 here is CASSRAGSRSGELFF. The CDR3 bases are TGTGCCAGCAGTAGGGCAGGCAGCCGGAGCGGGGAGCTGTTTTTT.